This entry is about one TCR beta chain. No cognate antigen has been identified for it. No base quality values were provided; no much bigger clone lies one nucleotide off. Trimming removed 7 bases from V and 6 bases from J, leaving 10 bases between the germline ends. CDR1 is given as SGHRS and CDR2 as YFSETQ, both from the germline V gene. The CDR3 sequence holds 12 residues, the cysteine and phenylalanine included. The retained sequence is limited to the CDR3, 36 bases, with the frame set at the first base. The data are from a study of CD8+ T cells in alopecia areata (dated by TCRdb to about 2018). At the level of the whole study: The treated patients took part in an open-label pilot trial in which moderate-to-severe alopecia areata was treated with oral tofacitinib at 5 to 10 mg twice daily. High-throughput TCRbeta sequencing was used to examine T cell clonal expansion in alopecia areata in both the C3H/HeJ mouse model and human patients. TCRbeta CDR3 regions were amplified by immunoSEQ multiplex PCR using 35 Vbeta forward and 13 Jbeta reverse primers. Tofacitinib was given for 6 to 18 months, followed by 6 months of follow-up off drug to assess delayed response and recurrence. RNA was obtained with the PAXgene miRNA kit for fixed scalp, the miRNeasy kit for PBMCs, and the RNeasy kit for mouse skin. Biopsies were taken from tofacitinib-treated patients at baseline and again at 4 and 24 weeks into treatment, and several of those patients also had a later scalp biopsy. Human TCRbeta sequencing covered scalp tissue and sorted CD4+ and CD8+ peripheral blood T cells from patchy and totalis/universalis alopecia areata patients and healthy controls. Clonality in the scalp was compared among normal scalp (n=4), patchy alopecia areata scalp (n=8), and alopecia totalis/universalis scalp (n=8). The SALT score, which quantifies the percentage of affected scalp surface area, was used to measure disease severity in treated patients.

Summary of the overall study and its limitations: Because the treated cohort was small and included a single nonresponder, larger studies are needed to assess links between baseline CD8+ expansion and response. Higher clonality and more expanded CD8+ clones were observed in lesional scalp than in normal scalp, particularly in alopecia totalis/universalis, a finding suggestive of antigenic drive. During tofacitinib treatment, many expanded lesional clones stuck around in both scalp and blood, and this persistence may partly explain why relapse happens after treatment is stopped. TCR sequences shared between patients were less clear than in mice, possibly partly because of HLA diversity in the patient population. Tofacitinib significantly decreased scalp clonality and the number of expanded CD8+ clones among the top 100 scalp clones. Unlike mouse skin, where gammadelta T cells dominate, normal human skin contains resident alphabeta T cells that get sequenced too, which complicates analysis of the scalp TCR repertoire.

What this sample's treatment or condition label stands for: oral pan-JAK inhibitor, 5-10 mg twice daily. Peripheral blood and lesional scalp punch biopsies were obtained from patients with alopecia areata. After PBMCs were isolated by density centrifugation and stained for CD3, CD4 and CD8, a FACSAria was used to sort CD4+ and CD8+ T cells. Libraries were prepared through the immunoSEQ multiplex PCR assay. RNA was extracted from all samples and reverse transcribed into cDNA as template for TCR sequencing. First-strand cDNA was synthesized using SuperScript III with a 2:1 mix of oligo-dT and random hexamers. Amplification bias was assessed with a synthetic immune receptor repertoire, and residual bias was removed computationally. The paper's data handling went like this. Raw reads were preprocessed to remove errors, and CDR3 was defined according to IMGT conventions as the region from the conserved cysteine to phenylalanine. Clonality was calculated as 1 minus Shannon entropy normalized by log2 of the number of productive unique TCRs. Whether scalp clones were CD4 or CD8 was inferred by matching scalp TCRbeta sequences against CD4 and CD8 repertoires sorted from blood. The clones in this table, taken by TCRdb from immuneACCESS, are in-frame only. Not every clone is retained; where verified, under half of the shortfall comes from an unresolved V gene, and the cause of the rest is unknown. V and J calls plus clone size are reproduced from that table; the DNA served to infer D and trimming. The sample yields more than 150,000 clones; roughly half were counted once. The ten most abundant clones make up 10% of the sample.

The TCR originated in a human donor with alopecia areata. Sequencing used CD8+ T cells sorted from blood, obtained around week 54, from a patient treated with tofacitinib. The sequence links TRBV5-1 to TRBJ2-2; the D segment cannot be called with confidence. The CDR3 amino acid sequence is: CASFQVAGELFF. DNA sequence: TGCGCCAGCTTCCAAGTGGCCGGGGAGCTGTTTTTT.